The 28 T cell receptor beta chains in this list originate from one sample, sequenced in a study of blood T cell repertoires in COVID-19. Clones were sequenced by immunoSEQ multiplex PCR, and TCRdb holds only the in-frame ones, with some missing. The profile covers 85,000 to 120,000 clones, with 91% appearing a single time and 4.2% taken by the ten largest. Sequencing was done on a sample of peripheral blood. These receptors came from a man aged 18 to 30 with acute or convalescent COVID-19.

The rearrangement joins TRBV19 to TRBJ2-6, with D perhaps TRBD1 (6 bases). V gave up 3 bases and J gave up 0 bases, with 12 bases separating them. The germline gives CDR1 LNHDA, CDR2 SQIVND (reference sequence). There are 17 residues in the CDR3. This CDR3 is CASSISSRGSGANVLTF. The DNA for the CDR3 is TGTGCCAGTAGTATCAGCTCCAGGGGCTCTGGGGCCAACGTCCTGACTTTC.

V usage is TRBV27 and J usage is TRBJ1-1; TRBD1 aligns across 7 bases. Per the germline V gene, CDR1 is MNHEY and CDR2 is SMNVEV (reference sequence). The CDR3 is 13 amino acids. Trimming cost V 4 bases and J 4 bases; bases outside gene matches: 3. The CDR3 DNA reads TGTGCCAGCAGTTCCGGGACAGTCACTGAAGCTTTCTTT. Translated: CASSSGTVTEAFF.

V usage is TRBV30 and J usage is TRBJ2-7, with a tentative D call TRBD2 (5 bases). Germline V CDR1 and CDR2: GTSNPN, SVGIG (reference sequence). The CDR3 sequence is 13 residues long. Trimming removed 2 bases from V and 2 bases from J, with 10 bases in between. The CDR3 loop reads CAWSPRAPYEQYF. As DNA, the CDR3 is TGTGCCTGGAGTCCGCGGGCTCCCTACGAGCAGTACTTC.

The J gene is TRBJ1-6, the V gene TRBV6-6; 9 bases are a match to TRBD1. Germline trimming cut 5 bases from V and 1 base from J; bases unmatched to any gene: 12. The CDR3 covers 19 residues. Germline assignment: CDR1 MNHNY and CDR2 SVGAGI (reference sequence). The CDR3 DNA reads TGTGCCAGCAGTCCCCCGGGGACAGGGATTGTATCCTATAATTCACCCCTCCACTTT. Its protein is CASSPPGTGIVSYNSPLHF.

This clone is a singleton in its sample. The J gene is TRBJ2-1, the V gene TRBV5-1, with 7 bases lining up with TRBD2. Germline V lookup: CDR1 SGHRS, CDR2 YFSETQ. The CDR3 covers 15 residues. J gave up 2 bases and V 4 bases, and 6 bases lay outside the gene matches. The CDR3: CASSPASGTYNEQFF. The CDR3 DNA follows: TGCGCCAGCAGCCCCGCTAGCGGTACCTACAATGAGCAGTTCTTC.

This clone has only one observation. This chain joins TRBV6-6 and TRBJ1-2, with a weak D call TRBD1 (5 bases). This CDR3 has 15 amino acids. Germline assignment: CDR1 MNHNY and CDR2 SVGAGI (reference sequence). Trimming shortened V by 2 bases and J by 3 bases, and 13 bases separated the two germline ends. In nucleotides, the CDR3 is TGTGCCAGCAGTTACGAAGGGGCGAAGGACTATGGCTACACCTTC. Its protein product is CASSYEGAKDYGYTF.

CDR3 loop: CAWSRREGVAGQPQHF. The CDR3 DNA follows: TGTGCCTGGAGCCGGCGGGAGGGGGTCGCAGGTCAGCCCCAGCATTTT. The J gene is TRBJ1-5, the V gene TRBV30; the D gene is possibly TRBD1 (6 bases). Looked up from germline, CDR1 is GTSNPN and CDR2 is SVGIG (reference sequence). The CDR3 totals 16 residues. V was pared by 3 bases and J by 6 bases, with 21 bases between.

The CDR3 sequence is CASSLSGTSGYNEQFF. The CDR3, as DNA: TGTGCCAGCAGCTTAAGCGGGACTAGCGGATACAATGAGCAGTTCTTC. The chain couples TRBV11-2 to TRBJ2-1; 11 positions agree with TRBD2. With V trimmed by 2 bases and J by 4 bases, 4 bases remained unmatched. The CDR3 length is 16 residues. In germline, CDR1 is SGHAT, CDR2 FQNNGV.

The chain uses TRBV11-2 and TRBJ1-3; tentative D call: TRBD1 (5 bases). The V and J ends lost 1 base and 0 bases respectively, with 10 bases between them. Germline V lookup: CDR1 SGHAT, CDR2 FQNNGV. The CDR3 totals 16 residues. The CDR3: CASSLGTPSSGNTIYF. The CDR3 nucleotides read TGTGCCAGCAGCTTAGGGACACCGAGCTCTGGAAACACCATATATTTT.

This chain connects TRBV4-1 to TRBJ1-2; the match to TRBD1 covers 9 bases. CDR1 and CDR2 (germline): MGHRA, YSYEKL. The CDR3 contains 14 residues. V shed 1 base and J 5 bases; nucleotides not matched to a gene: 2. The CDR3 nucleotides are TGCGCCAGCAGCCAAGTGGGGACAGGGTATGGCTACACCTTC. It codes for CASSQVGTGYGYTF.

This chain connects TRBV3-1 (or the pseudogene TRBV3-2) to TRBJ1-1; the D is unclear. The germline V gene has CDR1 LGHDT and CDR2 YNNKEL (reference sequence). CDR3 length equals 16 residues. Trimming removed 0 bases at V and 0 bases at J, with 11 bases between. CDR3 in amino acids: CASSQDWATMNTEAFF. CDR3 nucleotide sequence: TGTGCCAGCAGCCAAGATTGGGCGACTATGAACACTGAAGCTTTCTTT.

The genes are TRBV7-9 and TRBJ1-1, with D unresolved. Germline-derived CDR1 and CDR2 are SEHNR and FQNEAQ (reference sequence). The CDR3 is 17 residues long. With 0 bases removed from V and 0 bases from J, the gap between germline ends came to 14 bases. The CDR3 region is CASSLARARFMNTEAFF. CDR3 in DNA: TGTGCCAGCAGCTTAGCGAGGGCCAGGTTCATGAACACTGAAGCTTTCTTT. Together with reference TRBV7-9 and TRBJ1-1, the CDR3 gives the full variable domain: DTGVSQNPRHKITKRGQNVTFRCDPISEHNRLYWYRQTLGQGPEFLTYFQNEAQLEKSRLLSDRFSAERPKGSFSTLEIQRTEQGDSAMYLCASSLARARFMNTEAFFGQGTRLTVV.

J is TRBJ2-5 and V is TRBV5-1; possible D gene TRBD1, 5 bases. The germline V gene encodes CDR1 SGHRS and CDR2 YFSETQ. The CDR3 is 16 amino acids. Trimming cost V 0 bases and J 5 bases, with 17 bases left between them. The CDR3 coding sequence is TGCGCCAGCAGCTTGGGACAGTCTGGGATGACGGAGACCCAGTACTTC. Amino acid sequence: CASSLGQSGMTETQYF.

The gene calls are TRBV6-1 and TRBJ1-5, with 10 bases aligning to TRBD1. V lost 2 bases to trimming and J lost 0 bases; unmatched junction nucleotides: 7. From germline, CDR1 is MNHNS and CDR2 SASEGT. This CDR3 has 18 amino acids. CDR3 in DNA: TGTGCCAGCAGTGAACGGACAGGGGGACGAGATAGCAATCAGCCCCAGCATTTT. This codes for CASSERTGGRDSNQPQHF.

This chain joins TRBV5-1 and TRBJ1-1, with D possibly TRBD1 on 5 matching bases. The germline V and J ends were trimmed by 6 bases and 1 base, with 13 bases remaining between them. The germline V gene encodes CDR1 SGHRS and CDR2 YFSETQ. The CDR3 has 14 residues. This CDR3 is CASTMGEGNTEAFF. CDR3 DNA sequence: TGCGCCAGCACTATGGGGGAGGGGAACACTGAAGCTTTCTTT.

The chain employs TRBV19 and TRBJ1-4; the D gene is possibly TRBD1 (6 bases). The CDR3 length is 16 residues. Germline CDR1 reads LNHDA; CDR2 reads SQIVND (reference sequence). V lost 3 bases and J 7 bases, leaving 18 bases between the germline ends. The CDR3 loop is CASSIGANRAREKLFF. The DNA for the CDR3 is TGTGCCAGTAGTATTGGGGCAAACAGGGCACGTGAAAAACTGTTTTTT.

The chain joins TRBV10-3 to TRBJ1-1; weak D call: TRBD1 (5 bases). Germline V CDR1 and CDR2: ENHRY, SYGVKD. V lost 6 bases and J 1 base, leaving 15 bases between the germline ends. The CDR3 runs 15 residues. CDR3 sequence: CAIRADTYTNTEAFF. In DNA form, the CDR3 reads TGTGCCATCAGGGCGGACACGTACACGAACACTGAAGCTTTCTTT.

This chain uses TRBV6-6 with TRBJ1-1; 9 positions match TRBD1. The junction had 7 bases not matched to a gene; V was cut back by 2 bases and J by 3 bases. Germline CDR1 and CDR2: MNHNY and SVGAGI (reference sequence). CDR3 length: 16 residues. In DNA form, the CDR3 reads TGTGCCAGCAGTTACACGACAGGGGGTAAGGACACTGAAGCTTTCTTT. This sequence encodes CASSYTTGGKDTEAFF.

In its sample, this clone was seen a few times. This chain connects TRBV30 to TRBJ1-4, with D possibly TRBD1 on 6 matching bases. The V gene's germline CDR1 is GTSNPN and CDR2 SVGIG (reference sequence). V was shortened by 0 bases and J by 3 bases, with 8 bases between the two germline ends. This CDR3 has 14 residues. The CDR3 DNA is TGTGCCTGGAGTGTGGGGGCTCCTAATGAAAAACTGTTTTTT. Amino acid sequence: CAWSVGAPNEKLFF.

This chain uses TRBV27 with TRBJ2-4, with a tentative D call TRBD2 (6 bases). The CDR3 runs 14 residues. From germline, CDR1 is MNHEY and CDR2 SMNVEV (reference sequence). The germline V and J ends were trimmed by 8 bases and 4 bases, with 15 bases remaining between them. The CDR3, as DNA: TGTGCCAGCGCAAATCTAGCGATTAAAAACATTCAGTACTTC. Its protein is CASANLAIKNIQYF.

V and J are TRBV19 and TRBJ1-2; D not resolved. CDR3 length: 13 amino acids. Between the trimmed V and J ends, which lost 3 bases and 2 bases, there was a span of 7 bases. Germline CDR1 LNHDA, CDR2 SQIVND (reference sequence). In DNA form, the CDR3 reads TGTGCCAGTAGTATGACACAGAACTATGGCTACACCTTC. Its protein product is CASSMTQNYGYTF.

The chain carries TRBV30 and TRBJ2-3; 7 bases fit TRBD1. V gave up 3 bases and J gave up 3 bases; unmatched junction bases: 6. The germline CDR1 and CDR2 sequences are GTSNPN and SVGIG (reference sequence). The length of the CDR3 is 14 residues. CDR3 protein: CAWSENRGTDTQYF. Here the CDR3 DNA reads TGTGCCTGGAGCGAAAACAGGGGTACAGATACGCAGTATTTT.

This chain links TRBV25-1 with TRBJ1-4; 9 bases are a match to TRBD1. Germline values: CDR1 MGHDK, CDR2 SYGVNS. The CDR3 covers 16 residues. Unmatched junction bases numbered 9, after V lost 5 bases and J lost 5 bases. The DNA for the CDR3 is TGTGCCAGCAGTATTCTAACAGGGGGCCGAAATGAAAAACTGTTTTTT. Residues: CASSILTGGRNEKLFF.

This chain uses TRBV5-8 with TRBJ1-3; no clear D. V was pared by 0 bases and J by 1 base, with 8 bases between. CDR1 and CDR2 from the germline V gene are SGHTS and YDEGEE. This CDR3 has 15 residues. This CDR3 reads CASSLVGRSGNTIYF. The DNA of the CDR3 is TGTGCCAGCAGCTTGGTGGGGAGGTCTGGAAACACCATATATTTT.

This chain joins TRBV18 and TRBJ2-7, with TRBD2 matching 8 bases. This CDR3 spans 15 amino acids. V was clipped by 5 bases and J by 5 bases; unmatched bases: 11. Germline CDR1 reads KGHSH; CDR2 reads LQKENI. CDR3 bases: TGTGCCAGCTCAATGTATCGGGGGGGGCGCAACGAGCAGTACTTC. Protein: CASSMYRGGRNEQYF. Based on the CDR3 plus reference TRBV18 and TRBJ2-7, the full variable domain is NAGVMQNPRHLVRRRGQEARLRCSPMKGHSHVYWYRQLPEEGLKFMVYLQKENIIDESGMPKERFSAEFPKEGPSILRIQQVVRGDSAAYFCASSMYRGGRNEQYFGPGTRLTVT.

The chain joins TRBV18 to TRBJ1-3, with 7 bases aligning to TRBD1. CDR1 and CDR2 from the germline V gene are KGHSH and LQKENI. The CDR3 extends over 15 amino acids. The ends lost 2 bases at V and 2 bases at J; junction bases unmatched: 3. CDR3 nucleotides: TGTGCCAGCTCACCAAAGGGGGCAGCTGGAAACACCATATATTTT. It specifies CASSPKGAAGNTIYF.

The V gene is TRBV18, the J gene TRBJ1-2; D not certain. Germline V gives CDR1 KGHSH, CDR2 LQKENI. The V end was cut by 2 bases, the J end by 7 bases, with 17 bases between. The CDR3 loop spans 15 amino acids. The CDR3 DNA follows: TGTGCCAGCTCACCATCGGGGTTTAGGGAAGGTGGCTACACCTTC. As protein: CASSPSGFREGGYTF.

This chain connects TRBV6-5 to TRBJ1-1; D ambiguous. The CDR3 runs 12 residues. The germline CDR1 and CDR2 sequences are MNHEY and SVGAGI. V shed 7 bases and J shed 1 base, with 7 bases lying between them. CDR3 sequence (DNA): TGTGCCAGCATCCCAGGGAACACTGAAGCTTTCTTT. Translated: CASIPGNTEAFF.